This T cell receptor beta chain was captured in a study of identical twins. Findings and limits, study-wide: Out-of-frame beta chain sequences displayed weaker excess sharing between twins. Monozygotic twin pairs showed more out-of-frame TCR alpha sharing than models estimated.

CDR1 is SGDLS and CDR2 is YYNGEE in the germline V gene. The CDR3 totals 14 residues. V gave up 3 bases and J gave up 9 bases; unmatched junction bases: 7. A remark on this clonotype: Its antigen remains unidentified.

Template switching supplied a universal primer site; unique molecular identifiers were carried on the cDNA. From the 5' RACE reads, TCRdb called clonotypes with MiXCR, one entry per CDR3 protein. The table shows about 190,000 distinct CDR3 sequences, with approximately 15% occurring only once. These data are also associated with another study on T cells expressing NK-cell markers. That study adds: Whether expanded NKG2C+ T cell clones were HCMV-specific remained unclear.

The chain links TRBV9 to TRBJ2-1; 9 bases are shared with TRBD2. The receptor's source is a woman aged 18-29 years in good health. The sample consisted of CD8+ T cells sorted from blood. CDR3 protein: CASSEGLAMSEQFF. In DNA form, the CDR3 reads TGTGCCAGCAGCGAGGGACTAGCAATGAGTGAGCAGTTCTTC.